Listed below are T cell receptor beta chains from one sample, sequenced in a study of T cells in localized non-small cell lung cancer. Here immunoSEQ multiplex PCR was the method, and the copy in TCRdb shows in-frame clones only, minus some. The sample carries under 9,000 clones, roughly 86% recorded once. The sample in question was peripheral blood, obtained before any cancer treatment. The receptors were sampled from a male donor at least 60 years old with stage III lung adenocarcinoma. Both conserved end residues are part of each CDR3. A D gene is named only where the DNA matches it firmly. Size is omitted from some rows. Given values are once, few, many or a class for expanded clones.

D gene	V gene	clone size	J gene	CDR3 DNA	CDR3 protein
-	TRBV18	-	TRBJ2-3	TGTGCCAGCTCACCCCAGGATACGCAGTATTTT	CASSPQDTQYF
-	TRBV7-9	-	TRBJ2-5	TGTGCCAGCAGCTTAAGGGACAAAGAAGAGACCCAGTACTTC	CASSLRDKEETQYF
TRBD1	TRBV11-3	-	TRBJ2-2	TGTGCCAGCAGCTTGGACGGGACAGCCACCGGGGAGCTGTTTTTT	CASSLDGTATGELFF
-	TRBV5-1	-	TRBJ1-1	TGCGCCAGCAGCCCCGGGGGGGGAGGGATAAACACTGAAGCTTTCTTT	CASSPGGGGINTEAFF
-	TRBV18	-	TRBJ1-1	TGTGCCAGCTCACCACCCGGGCAGGCTAGGGGAGCTTTCTTT	CASSPPGQARGAFF
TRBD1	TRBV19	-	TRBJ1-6	TGTGCCAGTAGTATTTCCGGGGCAGGGGGGTCACCCCTCCACTTT	CASSISGAGGSPLHF
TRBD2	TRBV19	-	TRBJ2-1	TGTGCCAGTAGTACCGGCGGGAGTGGCCGCCTCCTCTTCTCCTACAATGAGCAGTTCTTC	CASSTGGSGRLLFSYNEQFF
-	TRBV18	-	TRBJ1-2	TGTGCCAGCTCCCCCAATGAGGGCTATGGCTACACCTTC	CASSPNEGYGYTF
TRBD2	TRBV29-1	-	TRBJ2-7	TGCAGCGTCGAGGGCTTGACTAGCGGGGAGGTCTACGAGCAGTACTTC	CSVEGLTSGEVYEQYF
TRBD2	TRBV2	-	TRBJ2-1	TGTGCCAGCACCTTACTAGCGGGGGTGGCTGAGCAGTTCTTC	CASTLLAGVAEQFF
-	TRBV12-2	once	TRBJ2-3	TGTGCAAGTCGCTTAGCGCGGACTAGCGGGGGTCGCTCTTTTGATACGCAGTATTTT	CASRLARTSGGRSFDTQYF
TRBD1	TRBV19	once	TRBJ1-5	TGTGCCAGTAGGGGGACAGACAATCAGCCCCAGCATTTT	CASRGTDNQPQHF
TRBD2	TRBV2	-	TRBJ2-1	TGTGCCAGCGCGGGACTAGGTTTCAATGAGCAGTTCTTC	CASAGLGFNEQFF
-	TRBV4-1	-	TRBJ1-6	TGCGCCAGCAGCCAATTAAGAACGGGACAACTGGGCTCACCCCTCCACTTT	CASSQLRTGQLGSPLHF
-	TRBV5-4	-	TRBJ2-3	TGTGCCAGCAGCCCCCCAGGAGGGGGGGATACGCAGTATTTT	CASSPPGGGDTQYF
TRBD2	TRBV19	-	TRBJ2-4	TGTGCCAGTAGTAATCTGCCGGGTCGCGGGAGCGGCAAAAACATTCAGTACTTC	CASSNLPGRGSGKNIQYF
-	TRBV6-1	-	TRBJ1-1	TGTGCCAGCAACCTACAGATTATGAACACTGAAGCTTTCTTT	CASNLQIMNTEAFF
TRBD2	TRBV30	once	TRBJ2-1	TGTGCCTGGAACCCCGGGACTAGCGGGGGGCAGGAGCAGTTCTTC	CAWNPGTSGGQEQFF
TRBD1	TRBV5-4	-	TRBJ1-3	TGTGCCAGCAGCAACTACAGGGGGCCTGGAAACACCATATATTTT	CASSNYRGPGNTIYF
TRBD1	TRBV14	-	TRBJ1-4	TGTGCCAGCGGCCAGGGGGCCAATAATGAAAAACTGTTTTTT	CASGQGANNEKLFF
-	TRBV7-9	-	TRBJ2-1	TGTGCCAGCAGCATAGCCAGCGATGAGCAGTTCTTC	CASSIASDEQFF
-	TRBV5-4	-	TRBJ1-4	TGTGCCAGCAGCCAGGGCCTCCCGGGACAAAAACTGTTTTTT	CASSQGLPGQKLFF
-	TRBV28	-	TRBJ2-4	TGTGCCAGCAGTTTTAACGGCGGGGACAAAAACATTCAGTACTTC	CASSFNGGDKNIQYF
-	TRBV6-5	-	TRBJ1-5	TGTGCCAGCAGTTACTCACTCCAGGGCAATCAGCCCCAGCATTTT	CASSYSLQGNQPQHF
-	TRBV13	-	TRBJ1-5	TGTGCCAGCAGCTTGTACGGCAATCAGCCCCAGCATTTT	CASSLYGNQPQHF
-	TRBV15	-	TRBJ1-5	TGTGCCACCAGCAGAGAAAGCGCAGGGACTAGCAATCAGCCCCAGCATTTT	CATSRESAGTSNQPQHF
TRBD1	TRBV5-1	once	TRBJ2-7	TGCGCCAGCAGCTCCACCCGCCCGGGACAGGGTAGCTACGAGCAGTACTTC	CASSSTRPGQGSYEQYF
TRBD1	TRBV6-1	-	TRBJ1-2	TGTGCCAGCAGTGAAGAGGGGGCTACCTATGGCTACACCTTC	CASSEEGATYGYTF
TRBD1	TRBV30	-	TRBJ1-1	TGTGCCTGGAGTGGGACAGGGACTGAAGCTTTCTTT	CAWSGTGTEAFF
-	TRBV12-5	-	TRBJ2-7	TGTGCTAGTGGTTTTTATATCGGGACTCCCGACTTC	CASGFYIGTPDF